A few counts support the clone carrying this T cell receptor beta chain. Its antigen is not identified. The data were obtained in a study of post-analysis software for immune sequencing data. Across the study: Secondary progressive, relapsing-remitting and progressive-relapsing multiple sclerosis were among the included disease courses.

Study-wide findings and caveats: F-measure co-clustering was strong for batch-matched samples. About five TRBV segments were more frequent in patients than controls; TRBV5-6, TRBV5-1 and TRBV20-1 belonged to this group.

The length of the CDR3 is 14 residues. Germline V gene data show CDR1 as ENHRY and CDR2 as SYGVKD. Between the trimmed V and J ends, which lost 4 bases and 2 bases, there was a span of 12 bases. Carried by the TCR beta cDNA libraries were unique molecular identifiers. TCRdb redid the calling of the PCR reads with MiXCR, one entry per CDR3 protein. The data contain about 540,000 distinct CDR3 sequences, roughly 34% of them singletons. This receptor was obtained from a girl under 18 with multiple sclerosis. The rearrangement links TRBV10-3 to TRBJ2-7; weak D call: TRBD2 (5 bases). Sequenced input: blood. CDR3 sequence (DNA): TGTGCCATCAGTGGGGTGGACGGGGCCTACGAGCAGTACTTC. Protein product: CAISGVDGAYEQYF.